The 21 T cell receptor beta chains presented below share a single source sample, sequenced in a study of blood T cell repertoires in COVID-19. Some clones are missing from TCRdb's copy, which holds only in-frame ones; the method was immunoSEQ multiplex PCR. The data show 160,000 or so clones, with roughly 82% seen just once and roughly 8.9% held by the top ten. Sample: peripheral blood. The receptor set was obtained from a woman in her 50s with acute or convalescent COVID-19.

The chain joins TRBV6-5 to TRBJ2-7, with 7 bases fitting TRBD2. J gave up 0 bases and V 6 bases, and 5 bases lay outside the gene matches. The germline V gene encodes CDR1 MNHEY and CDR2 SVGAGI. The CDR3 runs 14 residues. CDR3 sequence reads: CASSLGGSSYEQYF. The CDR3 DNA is TGTGCCAGCAGCTTGGGCGGGAGCTCCTACGAGCAGTACTTC.

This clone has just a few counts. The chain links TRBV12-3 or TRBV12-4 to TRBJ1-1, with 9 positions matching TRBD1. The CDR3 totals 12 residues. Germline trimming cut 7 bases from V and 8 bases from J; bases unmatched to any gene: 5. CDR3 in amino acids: CASNSGTGEAFF. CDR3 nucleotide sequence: TGTGCCAGCAATTCCGGGACAGGGGAAGCTTTCTTT.

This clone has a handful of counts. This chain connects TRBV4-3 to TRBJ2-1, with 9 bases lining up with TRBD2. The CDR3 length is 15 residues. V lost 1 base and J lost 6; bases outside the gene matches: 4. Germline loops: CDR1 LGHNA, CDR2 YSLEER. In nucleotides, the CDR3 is TGCGCCAGCAGCCAAGGACTAGCGGTGCCCAATGAGCAGTTCTTC. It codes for CASSQGLAVPNEQFF.

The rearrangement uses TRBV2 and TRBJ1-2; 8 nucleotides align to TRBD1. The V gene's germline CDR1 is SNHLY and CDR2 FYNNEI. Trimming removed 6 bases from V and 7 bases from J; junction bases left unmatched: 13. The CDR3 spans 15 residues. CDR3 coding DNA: TGTGCCAGCAGGGGGCGGATCTTACAGGGGGTTGGCTACACCTTC. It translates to CASRGRILQGVGYTF.

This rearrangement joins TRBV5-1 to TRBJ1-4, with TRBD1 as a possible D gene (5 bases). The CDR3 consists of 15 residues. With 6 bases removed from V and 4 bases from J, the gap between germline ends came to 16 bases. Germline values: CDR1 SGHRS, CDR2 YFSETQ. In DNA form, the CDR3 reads TGCGCCAGCACCGGCCTTGGAGGGGATAATGAAAAACTGTTTTTT. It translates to CASTGLGGDNEKLFF.

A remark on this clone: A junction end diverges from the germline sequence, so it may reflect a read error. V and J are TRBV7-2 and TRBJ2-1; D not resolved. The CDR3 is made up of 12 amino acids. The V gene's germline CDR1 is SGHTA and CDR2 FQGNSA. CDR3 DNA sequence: TGTGCCAGCAGCCTACCCCCCGGAGAGCGGTTCTTC. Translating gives CASSLPPGERFF.

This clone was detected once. The CDR3 DNA reads TGCAGCGTTGACTTAACAGGGGTCGGGACCTATGGCTACACCTTC. This encodes CSVDLTGVGTYGYTF. V is TRBV29-1 and J is TRBJ1-2; 7 bases agree with TRBD1. The CDR3 has 15 amino acids. In germline, CDR1 is SQVTM, CDR2 ANQGSEA. The J segment lost 4 bases and the V segment lost 3 bases, leaving 11 bases of the junction unmatched.

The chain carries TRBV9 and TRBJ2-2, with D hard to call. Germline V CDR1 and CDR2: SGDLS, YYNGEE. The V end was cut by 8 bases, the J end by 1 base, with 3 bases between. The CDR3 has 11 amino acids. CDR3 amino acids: CASQNTGELFF. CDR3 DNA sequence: TGTGCCAGTCAGAACACCGGGGAGCTGTTTTTT. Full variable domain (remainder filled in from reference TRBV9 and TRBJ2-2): DSGVTQTPKHLITATGQRVTLRCSPRSGDLSVYWYQQSLDQGLQFLIQYYNGEERAKGNILERFSAQQFPDLHSELNLSSLELGDSALYFCASQNTGELFFGEGSRLTVL.

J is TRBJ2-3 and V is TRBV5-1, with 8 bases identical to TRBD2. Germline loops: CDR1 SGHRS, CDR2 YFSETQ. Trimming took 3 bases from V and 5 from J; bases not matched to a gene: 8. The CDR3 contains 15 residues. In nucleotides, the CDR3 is TGCGCCAGCAGCTCGGGAGCGGGAGTGGGAGATACGCAGTATTTT. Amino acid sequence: CASSSGAGVGDTQYF.

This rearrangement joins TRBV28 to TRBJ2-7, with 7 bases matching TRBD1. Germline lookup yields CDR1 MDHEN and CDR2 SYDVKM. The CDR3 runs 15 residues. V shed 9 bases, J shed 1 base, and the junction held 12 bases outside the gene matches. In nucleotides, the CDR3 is TGTGCCAGTTACACAGGGGCAGTTTCTTCCTACGAGCAGTACTTC. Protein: CASYTGAVSSYEQYF.

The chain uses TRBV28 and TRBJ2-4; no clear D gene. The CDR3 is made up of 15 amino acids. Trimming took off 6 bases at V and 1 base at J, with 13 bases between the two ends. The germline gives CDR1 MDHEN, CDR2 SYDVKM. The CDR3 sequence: CASSSYHLAKNIQYF. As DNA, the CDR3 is TGTGCCAGCAGCTCCTACCACTTGGCCAAAAACATTCAGTACTTC.

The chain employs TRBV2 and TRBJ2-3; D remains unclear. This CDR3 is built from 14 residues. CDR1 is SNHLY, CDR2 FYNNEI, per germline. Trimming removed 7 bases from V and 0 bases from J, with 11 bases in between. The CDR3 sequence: CASIKSVSTDTQYF. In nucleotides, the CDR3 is TGTGCCAGCATAAAGAGCGTGAGCACAGATACGCAGTATTTT.

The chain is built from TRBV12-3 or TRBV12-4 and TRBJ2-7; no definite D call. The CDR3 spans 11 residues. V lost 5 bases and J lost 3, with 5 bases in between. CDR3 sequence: CASSPDYEQYF. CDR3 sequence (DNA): TGTGCCAGCAGTCCAGACTACGAGCAGTACTTC.

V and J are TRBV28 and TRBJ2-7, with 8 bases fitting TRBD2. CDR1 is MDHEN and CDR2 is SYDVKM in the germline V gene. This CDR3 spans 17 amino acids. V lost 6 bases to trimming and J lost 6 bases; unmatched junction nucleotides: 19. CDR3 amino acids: CASSLISGREGEVEQYF. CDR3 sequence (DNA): TGTGCCAGCAGCCTTATCAGCGGGAGAGAAGGGGAAGTCGAGCAGTACTTC. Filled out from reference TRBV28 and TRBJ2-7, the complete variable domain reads DVKVTQSSRYLVKRTGEKVFLECVQDMDHENMFWYRQDPGLGLRLIYFSYDVKMKEKGDIPEGYSVSREKKERFSLILESASTNQTSMYLCASSLISGREGEVEQYFGPGTRLTVT.

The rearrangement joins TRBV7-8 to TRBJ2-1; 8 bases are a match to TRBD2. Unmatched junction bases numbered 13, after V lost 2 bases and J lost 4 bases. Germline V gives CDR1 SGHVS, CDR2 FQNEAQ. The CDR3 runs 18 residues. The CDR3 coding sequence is TGTGCCAGCAGCTTATTTGCGGGGGGTCTCCCCGATTACAATGAGCAGTTCTTC. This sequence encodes CASSLFAGGLPDYNEQFF.

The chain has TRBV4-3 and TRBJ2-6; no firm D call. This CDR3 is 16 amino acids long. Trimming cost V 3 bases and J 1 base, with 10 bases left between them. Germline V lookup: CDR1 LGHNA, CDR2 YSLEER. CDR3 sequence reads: CASSQMQLSGANVLTF. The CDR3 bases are TGCGCCAGCAGCCAGATGCAACTGTCTGGGGCCAACGTCCTGACTTTC.

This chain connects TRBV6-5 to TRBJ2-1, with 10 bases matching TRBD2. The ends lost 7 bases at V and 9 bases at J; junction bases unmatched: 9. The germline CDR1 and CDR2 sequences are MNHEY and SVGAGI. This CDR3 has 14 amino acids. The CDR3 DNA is TGTGCCAGCACCTTCCTAGCGGGGGATATTGAGCAGTTCTTC. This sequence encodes CASTFLAGDIEQFF.

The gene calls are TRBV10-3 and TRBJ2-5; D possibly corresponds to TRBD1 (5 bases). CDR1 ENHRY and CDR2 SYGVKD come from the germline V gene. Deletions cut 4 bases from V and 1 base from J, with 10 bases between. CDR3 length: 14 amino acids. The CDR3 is CAISGGQGQETQYF. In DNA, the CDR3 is TGTGCCATCAGTGGTGGGCAGGGCCAAGAGACCCAGTACTTC.

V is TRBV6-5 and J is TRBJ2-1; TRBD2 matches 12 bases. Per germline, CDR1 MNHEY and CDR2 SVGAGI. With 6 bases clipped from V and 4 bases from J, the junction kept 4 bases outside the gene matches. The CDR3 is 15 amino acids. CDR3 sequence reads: CASRLAGGDYNEQFF. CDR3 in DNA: TGTGCCAGCAGGCTAGCGGGGGGGGATTACAATGAGCAGTTCTTC.

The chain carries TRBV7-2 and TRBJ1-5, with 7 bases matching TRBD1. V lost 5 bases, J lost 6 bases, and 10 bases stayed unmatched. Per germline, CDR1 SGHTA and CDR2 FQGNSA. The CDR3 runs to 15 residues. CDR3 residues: CASSTKTGVRQPQHF. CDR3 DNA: TGTGCCAGCAGCACAAAAACAGGGGTCCGTCAGCCCCAGCATTTT.

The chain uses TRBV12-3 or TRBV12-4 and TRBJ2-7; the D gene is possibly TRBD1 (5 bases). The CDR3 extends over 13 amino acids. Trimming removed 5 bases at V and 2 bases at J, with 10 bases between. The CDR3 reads CASSGQGTYEQYF. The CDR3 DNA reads TGTGCCAGCAGTGGGCAGGGTACCTACGAGCAGTACTTC.